The 14 T cell receptor beta chains listed next were all sequenced from one sample in a study of T cell responses to AZD1222 COVID-19 vaccine. TCRdb keeps only in-frame clones here, not all; method: immunoSEQ multiplex PCR. The profile shows some 81,000 clones, 75% to 90% of them singletons. The sequences come from peripheral blood, collected 28 days after the second AZD1222 dose. Every receptor here comes from an adult who received the AZD1222 COVID-19 vaccine.

This chain links TRBV5-1 with TRBJ1-2; 7 bases match TRBD1. Trimming removed 4 bases from V and 2 bases from J; junction bases left unmatched: 8. CDR3 length: 15 amino acids. The germline V gene has CDR1 SGHRS and CDR2 YFSETQ. CDR3 coding DNA: TGCGCCAGCAGCCCCTCCCGGGACAGCAACTATGGCTACACCTTC. Its translation: CASSPSRDSNYGYTF.

As DNA, the CDR3 is TGTGCCAGCAGTTTATATAGCGGGGCTAGCACAGATACGCAGTATTTT. This translates into CASSLYSGASTDTQYF. The chain employs TRBV27 and TRBJ2-3; 8 bases are shared with TRBD2. J gave up 0 bases and V 1 base, and 3 bases lay outside the gene matches. Germline CDR1 MNHEY, CDR2 SMNVEV (reference sequence). The CDR3 length is 16 residues.

CDR3 coding DNA: TGTGCCAGCAGCCAAGATCGGGTAGGGGTGCATGGCTACACCTTC. Protein sequence: CASSQDRVGVHGYTF. The chain has TRBV14 and TRBJ1-2, with D possibly matching TRBD1 (5 bases). Trimming removed 0 bases from V and 6 bases from J, with 14 bases in between. This CDR3 contains 15 residues. Per germline, CDR1 SGHDN and CDR2 FVKESK.

The V gene is TRBV18, the J gene TRBJ1-5; tentative D call: TRBD1 (6 bases). V shed 0 bases and J shed 7 bases, with 19 bases lying between them. Germline CDR1 is KGHSH and CDR2 is LQKENI. This CDR3 contains 17 residues. The CDR3 spells CASSPPTRTAFIQPQHF. CDR3 coding DNA: TGTGCCAGCTCACCACCGACCAGGACAGCGTTCATACAGCCCCAGCATTTT.

V is TRBV7-6 and J is TRBJ1-1; 9 nucleotides match TRBD1. The CDR3 has 15 amino acids. The V segment lost 7 bases and the J segment 1 base; nucleotides outside the gene matches: 7. The germline V gene encodes CDR1 SGHVS and CDR2 FNYEAQ. The CDR3 DNA sequence: TGTGCCAGCACAGGGACAGGGAATTGGAACACTGAAGCTTTCTTT. Protein sequence: CASTGTGNWNTEAFF.

This chain connects TRBV18 to TRBJ1-5; 9 bases align to TRBD1. The CDR3 has 15 amino acids. Trimming cost V 6 bases and J 6 bases; bases outside gene matches: 9. Per germline, CDR1 KGHSH and CDR2 LQKENI. DNA for the CDR3: TGTGCCAGCTCGCTGGACAGGGGAAGAGGTCAGCCCCAGCATTTT. This translates into CASSLDRGRGQPQHF.

J is TRBJ2-1 and V is TRBV10-3, with TRBD2 identical over 8 bases. Germline V gives CDR1 ENHRY, CDR2 SYGVKD. The CDR3 runs to 15 residues. V shed 6 bases, J shed 0 bases, and the junction held 4 bases outside the gene matches. The CDR3, as DNA: TGTGCCATCAGGATAGCGGGGTCCTCCTACAATGAGCAGTTCTTC. Protein product: CAIRIAGSSYNEQFF.

This chain joins TRBV30 and TRBJ2-7, with no clear D. The V gene's germline CDR1 is GTSNPN and CDR2 SVGIG (reference sequence). The CDR3 consists of 12 residues. Trimming left V 1 base short and J 2 bases short, with 6 bases between. CDR3 DNA: TGTGCCTGGAGTGCAGAAACCTACGAGCAGTACTTC. Its protein product is CAWSAETYEQYF.

The rearrangement joins TRBV7-2 to TRBJ2-5; perhaps TRBD1 as D (5 bases). Germline CDR1 reads SGHTA; CDR2 reads FQGNSA. Trimming stripped 5 bases from V and 1 base from J, with 14 bases between. The CDR3 has 15 residues. This CDR3 is CASSVNSGFQETQYF. The CDR3 DNA reads as TGTGCCAGCAGCGTCAATTCAGGGTTCCAAGAGACCCAGTACTTC.

The V and J genes are TRBV30 and TRBJ2-7; no clear D gene. With 4 bases removed from V and 4 bases from J, the gap between germline ends came to 11 bases. The germline gives CDR1 GTSNPN, CDR2 SVGIG (reference sequence). CDR3 length: 12 residues. The CDR3 reads CAWTPGRYEQYF. The CDR3 DNA sequence: TGTGCCTGGACTCCCGGTCGTTACGAGCAGTACTTC.

The V call is TRBV6-5, the J call TRBJ1-4; 8 bases are shared with TRBD1. Germline assignment: CDR1 MNHEY and CDR2 SVGAGI. Trimming at V came to 1 base and at J to 8 bases, leaving 3 bases not matched to a gene. The CDR3 loop spans 14 amino acids. This CDR3 reads CASSYWAGGEKLFF. The CDR3 DNA is TGTGCCAGCAGTTACTGGGCAGGGGGCGAAAAACTGTTTTTT.

V is TRBV19 and J is TRBJ1-1, with D tentatively TRBD1 (5 bases). Trimming pared 6 bases from V and 1 base from J, leaving 9 bases between. The CDR3 consists of 13 residues. Germline CDR1 LNHDA, CDR2 SQIVND (reference sequence). As DNA, the CDR3 is TGTGCCAGTAGAATGACAGCGAACACTGAAGCTTTCTTT. Protein product: CASRMTANTEAFF.

In DNA form, the CDR3 reads TGTGCCACCACGGCGGAGGCGCAGCTGAACACTGAAGCTTTCTTT. It translates to CATTAEAQLNTEAFF. The rearrangement links TRBV10-3 to TRBJ1-1; D is ambiguous. The CDR3 has 15 residues. Germline values: CDR1 ENHRY, CDR2 SYGVKD. V was cut by 10 bases and J by 0 bases, with 18 bases left in between.

This clone appeared a single time. CDR3 region: CASSRGQSANEQFF. CDR3 DNA sequence: TGTGCCAGCAGCCGGGGTCAGAGCGCCAATGAGCAGTTCTTC. The chain carries TRBV5-4 and TRBJ2-1, with D maybe TRBD2 (5 bases). Trimming shortened V by 4 bases and J by 6 bases, and 14 bases separated the two germline ends. The CDR3 is 14 residues long. Germline V gene sequence: CDR1 SGHNT, CDR2 YYREEE (reference sequence). The variable domain in full, with the rest retrieved from reference TRBV5-4 and TRBJ2-1, is ETGVTQSPTHLIKTRGQQVTLRCSSQSGHNTVSWYQQALGQGPQFIFQYYREEENGRGNFPPRFSGLQFPNYSSELNVNALELDDSALYLCASSRGQSANEQFFGPGTRLTVL.